Listed here are 13 T cell receptor beta chains from one sample, sequenced in a study of tissue T cells after allogeneic stem cell transplantation (dated by TCRdb to the early 2020s). Library prep was done by the immunoSEQ multiplex PCR assay. TCRdb re-hosts the immuneACCESS table, in-frame sequences only. Its copies lack some clones; in the studies checked, an unresolved V gene accounts for under half of them, and the cause for the rest is not known. In all, the sample holds about 8,300 clones, and approximately 50% of those were seen once. The biggest ten clones account for 7% to 8% of the sample. What the time point label conveys for this sample: mouse harvest day 7 after allogeneic transplant. Each mouse graft consisted of 10^7 T-cell-depleted bone marrow cells plus 10^6 splenic CD5+ T cells and was given by tail vein injection. The sequenced sample consisted of gut tissue. Source of these receptors: a female BALB/c mouse given C57BL/6 T cells with graft-versus-host disease after an allogeneic hematopoietic cell transplant.

A word on this clone: The germline and genes are mouse ones. The read ends 1 residue before the CDR3 terminus; that terminus is restored from the germline J gene. The chain links TRBV1 to TRBJ2-1; D not resolved. The CDR3 spans 13 residues. Germline lookup yields CDR1 NSQYPW and CDR2 LRSPGD (reference sequence). The V end lost 3 bases, the J end lost 5 bases, and 8 bases lay between the germline ends. Partial CDR3 DNA: TGCACCTGCAGTGCCCGGGGAGATGCTGAGCAGTTC. This encodes CTCSARGDAEQF. The CDR3, in full, reads CTCSARGDAEQFF. Based on the CDR3 plus reference TRBV1 and TRBJ2-1, the full variable domain is VTLLEQNPRWRLVPRGQAVNLRCILKNSQYPWMSWYQQDLQKQLQWLFTLRSPGDKEVKSLPGADYLATRVTDTELRLQVANMSQGRTLYCTCSARGDAEQFFGPGTRLTVL.

Details on this clone: The gene names given are mouse names. The CDR3 extends 1 residue past the end of the read, so its final part is completed from the germline J gene. J is TRBJ2-5 and V is TRBV23; the listed D gene, TRBD2, was not tested against the DNA. Germline loops: CDR1 KGHTA, CDR2 FQNQQP. The CDR3 totals 16 residues. The sequenced CDR3 bases are TGCTCCAGCAGGAACTGGGGGCCCCTTAACCAAGACACCCAGTAC. Its protein is CSSRNWGPLNQDTQY. The CDR3 in full is CSSRNWGPLNQDTQYF.

This clone qualifies as medium-sized. Here the gene names and germline are mouse. The DNA ends 1 residue before the CDR3 does, and the rest of the CDR3 is filled in from the germline J gene. The rearrangement links TRBV13-2 to TRBJ2-5; maybe TRBD1 (6 bases). This CDR3 region has 12 residues. The V end lost 2 bases, the J end lost 6 bases, and 7 bases lay between the germline ends. Looked up from germline, CDR1 is NNHNN and CDR2 is SYGAGS (reference sequence). Partial CDR3 DNA: TGTGCCAGCGGTGACCAGGGGGACACCCAGTAC. It is translated as CASGDQGDTQY. From start to end, the CDR3 is CASGDQGDTQYF.

Sample share makes this clone medium-sized (0.01 to 0.1%). The gene names here belong to mouse. The read gets to within 1 residue of the CDR3 end, and the germline J gene fills in the rest. The V gene is TRBV29, the J gene TRBJ2-7; TRBD1 is a possible D gene (5 bases). Germline V gene data show CDR1 as MSHET and CDR2 as SYDVDS. V dropped 5 bases and J dropped 4 bases, with 6 bases sitting between them. This CDR3 spans 11 amino acids. The CDR3 loop reads CASSTGYEQYF. The DNA read from the CDR3 is TGTGCTAGCAGTACAGGATATGAACAGTAC.

This clone was detected a few times. The gene names given are mouse names. CDR3 region: CTCSADRKGASYEQYF. Partial CDR3 DNA: TGCACCTGCAGTGCAGATCGTAAGGGGGCCTCCTATGAACAGTAC. The rearrangement uses TRBV1 and TRBJ2-7; weak D call: TRBD1 (7 bases). Sequencing ends 1 residue short of the CDR3 end; the germline J gene provides the rest. This CDR3 has 16 amino acids. CDR1 NSQYPW and CDR2 LRSPGD come from the germline V gene (reference sequence). Trimming removed 0 bases from V and 0 bases from J, with 12 bases in between.

Regarding this clone: Each gene name is a mouse one. Read data end 1 residue before the CDR3 end; the end is taken from the germline J gene. This chain joins TRBV22 and TRBJ2-7. TRBV22 constitutes a pseudogene. This CDR3 contains 15 residues. The CDR3 spells CASSCVGASSYEQYF. CDR3 DNA, as far as it was read: TGTGCCAGCAGTTGTGTGGGGGCCAGCTCCTATGAACAGTAC.

There are a few counts of this clone. Here the gene names and germline are mouse. The CDR3 extends 1 residue past the end of the read, so its final part is completed from the germline J gene. The V and J genes are TRBV26 and TRBJ2-3, with 9 nucleotides matching TRBD1. V was clipped by 6 bases and J by 2 bases; unmatched bases: 3. The germline V gene has CDR1 KGHPV and CDR2 FQNQEV (reference sequence). The CDR3 runs 14 residues. The CDR3 here is CASSTGGVAETLYF. Incomplete CDR3 DNA: TGTGCCAGCAGCACAGGGGGCGTTGCAGAAACGCTGTAT.

This clone was seen more than once but under ten times. The gene symbols are mouse symbols. The read comes to an end 1 residue before the CDR3 does, leaving the germline J gene to fill in the end. This chain links TRBV23 with TRBJ2-3. CDR3 length: 12 amino acids. Germline V lookup: CDR1 KGHTA, CDR2 FQNQQP. The DNA read from the CDR3 is TGCTCCAGCAGTCCTCGGGAAGAAACGCTGTAT. Protein product: CSSSPREETLY. The whole CDR3 is CSSSPREETLYF.

This clone occurred a few times. The gene symbols are mouse symbols. The read comes to an end 1 residue before the CDR3 does, leaving the germline J gene to fill in the end. V usage is TRBV15 and J usage is TRBJ2-7; D remains ambiguous. The CDR3 has 13 amino acids. The V end was cut by 2 bases, the J end by 7 bases, with 12 bases between. CDR1 is SGHND and CDR2 is FRSKSL in the germline V gene. This CDR3 reads CASSLKAGGEQYF. The sequenced part of the CDR3 DNA is TGTGCCAGCAGTTTAAAGGCAGGCGGGGAACAGTAC.

This clone was observed a handful of times. Each gene name is a mouse one. From the germline J gene comes the end of the CDR3, since the read stops 1 residue before it. The chain uses TRBV26 and TRBJ2-1, with 8 nucleotides matching TRBD1. There are 14 residues in the CDR3. CDR1 and CDR2 from the germline V gene are KGHPV and FQNQEV (reference sequence). V shed 4 bases and J 3 bases; nucleotides not matched to a gene: 2. The CDR3 spells CASSPTGGYAEQFF. CDR3 bases read: TGTGCCAGCAGTCCAACAGGGGGCTATGCTGAGCAGTTC.

This clone was found a few times. The germline and genes are mouse ones. The sequence runs out 1 residue before the end of the CDR3; the remainder is reconstructed from the germline J gene. V is TRBV23 and J is TRBJ2-5; the D call TRBD2 from the table was never checked on the DNA. This CDR3 contains 14 residues. In germline, CDR1 is KGHTA, CDR2 FQNQQP. CDR3 sequence reads: CSSSQSGGRHTQYF. The sequenced part of the CDR3 DNA is TGCTCCAGCAGTCAATCGGGGGGGCGGCACACCCAGTAC.

As for this clone: Genes and germline come from the mouse. The CDR3 end lies 1 residue beyond the end of the read and is filled in from the germline J gene. The rearrangement links TRBV26 to TRBJ1-2; 7 bases match TRBD1. Germline CDR1 is KGHPV and CDR2 is FQNQEV (reference sequence). This CDR3 spans 14 amino acids. The trim removed 2 bases at V and 2 bases at J, leaving 2 bases unmatched. CDR3 DNA (partial): TGTGCCAGCAGTCTGGACAGGGTGAACTCCGACTACACC. Protein sequence: CASSLDRVNSDYT. The whole CDR3 protein reads CASSLDRVNSDYTF.

By its share, this clone is medium-sized. Mouse germline and gene names are used. Read coverage stops 1 residue before the CDR3 terminus; the germline J gene supplies the remainder. The gene calls are TRBV13-2 and TRBJ2-3; tentatively, D is TRBD2 (7 bases). Trimming took 2 bases from V and 0 from J, leaving 10 bases between them. Germline assignment: CDR1 NNHNN and CDR2 SYGAGS (reference sequence). The CDR3 contains 15 residues. CDR3 residues: CASGDWGPSAETLYF. The part of the CDR3 DNA that was read is TGTGCCAGCGGTGACTGGGGGCCTAGTGCAGAAACGCTGTAT.